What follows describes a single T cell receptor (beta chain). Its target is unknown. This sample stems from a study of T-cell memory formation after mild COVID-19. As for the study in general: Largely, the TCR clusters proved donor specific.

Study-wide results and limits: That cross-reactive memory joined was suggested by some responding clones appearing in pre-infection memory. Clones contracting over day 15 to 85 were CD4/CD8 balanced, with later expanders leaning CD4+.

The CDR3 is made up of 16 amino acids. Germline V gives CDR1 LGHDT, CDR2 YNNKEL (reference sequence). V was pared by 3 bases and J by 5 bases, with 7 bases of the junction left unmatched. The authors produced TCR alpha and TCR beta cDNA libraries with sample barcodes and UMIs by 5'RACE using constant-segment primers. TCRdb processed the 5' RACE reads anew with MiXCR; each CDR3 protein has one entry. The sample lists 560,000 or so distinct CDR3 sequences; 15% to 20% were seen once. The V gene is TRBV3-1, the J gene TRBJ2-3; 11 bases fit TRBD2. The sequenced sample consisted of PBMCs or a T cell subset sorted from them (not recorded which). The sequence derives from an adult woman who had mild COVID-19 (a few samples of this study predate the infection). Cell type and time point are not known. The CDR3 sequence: CASSQRASGGRDTQYF. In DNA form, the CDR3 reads TGTGCCAGCAGCCAGAGGGCTAGCGGGGGGCGAGATACGCAGTATTTT.